The rows below give T cell receptor beta chains drawn from one sample of a study of T cell responses to AZD1222 COVID-19 vaccine. Libraries were prepared by immunoSEQ multiplex PCR; TCRdb keeps only in-frame clonotypes and omits some of them. The table has around 130,000 clones, about 94% seen once. The sample in question was peripheral blood, obtained on day 0 of AZD1222 vaccination. The receptors were gathered from an adult in good health. Each CDR3 is given with its conserved first and last residue. The order of the fields is clone size, J gene, V gene, D gene, CDR3 DNA, CDR3 protein. The D gene is left open where the match is weak. Clone size is not always given. Where it is, it says once, few, many or a class for expanded clones.

abundance: -; j_gene: TRBJ1-5; v_gene: TRBV6-5; d_gene: TRBD1; CDR3nt: TGTGCCACGAAAGACAGGGCGTCGCGCAATCAGCCCCAGCATTTT; CDR3aa: CATKDRASRNQPQHF
abundance: -; j_gene: TRBJ2-3; v_gene: TRBV9; d_gene: -; CDR3nt: TGTGCCAGCAGCGTGTCCGGGAATCTCGCAGATACGCAGTATTTT; CDR3aa: CASSVSGNLADTQYF
abundance: -; j_gene: TRBJ1-3; v_gene: TRBV10-3; d_gene: -; CDR3nt: TGTGCCATCAGTCCTCAGGTCGCTTCTGGAAACACCATATATTTT; CDR3aa: CAISPQVASGNTIYF
abundance: -; j_gene: TRBJ1-5; v_gene: TRBV4-2; d_gene: -; CDR3nt: TGTGCCAGCAGCCTTCAACTTGATCAGCCCCAGCATTTT; CDR3aa: CASSLQLDQPQHF
abundance: -; j_gene: TRBJ1-6; v_gene: TRBV3-1/TRBV3-2; d_gene: -; CDR3nt: TGTGCCAGCAGCACCCGGGCCACGGCCACCCTCCACTTT; CDR3aa: CASSTRATATLHF
abundance: -; j_gene: TRBJ2-4; v_gene: TRBV28; d_gene: TRBD2; CDR3nt: TGTGCCAGCAGATTACTAACTAGCGGTAAAAACATTCAGTACTTC; CDR3aa: CASRLLTSGKNIQYF
abundance: -; j_gene: TRBJ1-5; v_gene: TRBV24-1; d_gene: -; CDR3nt: TGTGCCACCAGTGACCCCCCCCGGGACGGGAATCAGCCCCAGCATTTT; CDR3aa: CATSDPPRDGNQPQHF
abundance: -; j_gene: TRBJ2-7; v_gene: TRBV18; d_gene: TRBD2; CDR3nt: TGTGCCAGCTCACCATTGCCTAGCGGGAACCACTACGAGCAGTACTTC; CDR3aa: CASSPLPSGNHYEQYF
abundance: -; j_gene: TRBJ1-1; v_gene: TRBV3-1/TRBV3-2; d_gene: -; CDR3nt: TGTGCCAGCAGCCAAGGGAGGGCCACTGAAGCTTTCTTT; CDR3aa: CASSQGRATEAFF
abundance: -; j_gene: TRBJ2-3; v_gene: TRBV19; d_gene: -; CDR3nt: TGTGCCAGTAGCATACCCGGTATCCGGAGAACAGATACGCAGTATTTT; CDR3aa: CASSIPGIRRTDTQYF
abundance: -; j_gene: TRBJ1-2; v_gene: TRBV19; d_gene: -; CDR3nt: TGTGCCAGTAGTCGGCCCAATTTTCCCTATGGCTACACCTTC; CDR3aa: CASSRPNFPYGYTF
abundance: -; j_gene: TRBJ1-3; v_gene: TRBV4-1; d_gene: -; CDR3nt: TGCGCCAGCAGCCAAGCGGTGGGAGATTCTGGAAACACCATATATTTT; CDR3aa: CASSQAVGDSGNTIYF
abundance: -; j_gene: TRBJ2-7; v_gene: TRBV5-4; d_gene: TRBD1; CDR3nt: TGTGCCAGCAGCTTGGAGCCTTGGGACAGAGGGGGCTACGAGCAGTACTTC; CDR3aa: CASSLEPWDRGGYEQYF
abundance: -; j_gene: TRBJ1-4; v_gene: TRBV6-5; d_gene: TRBD1; CDR3nt: TGTGCCAGCAGTTACGTCACGGACAGGCCTTTTGAAAAACTGTTTTTT; CDR3aa: CASSYVTDRPFEKLFF
abundance: -; j_gene: TRBJ1-5; v_gene: TRBV6-5; d_gene: -; CDR3nt: TGTGCCAGCAGTTCCCGGGGGGGAGCTAATCAGCCCCAGCATTTT; CDR3aa: CASSSRGGANQPQHF
abundance: -; j_gene: TRBJ2-7; v_gene: TRBV4-1; d_gene: TRBD2; CDR3nt: TGCGCCAGCAGCCAAGAATGGGGACCTAGCGGGGGGGCAGACAGTACCTACGAGCAGTACTTC; CDR3aa: CASSQEWGPSGGADSTYEQYF
abundance: -; j_gene: TRBJ1-2; v_gene: TRBV6-6; d_gene: -; CDR3nt: TGTGCCAGCAGTTGGGGAAACTATGGCTACACCTTC; CDR3aa: CASSWGNYGYTF
abundance: -; j_gene: TRBJ2-7; v_gene: TRBV7-2; d_gene: TRBD2; CDR3nt: TGTGCCAGCAGCTTCCTACCACTAGCGGGAGCGGACGAGCAGTACTTC; CDR3aa: CASSFLPLAGADEQYF
abundance: -; j_gene: TRBJ2-1; v_gene: TRBV27; d_gene: -; CDR3nt: TGTGCCAGCAGTTTAGGCAGGGGCCATGAGCAGTTCTTC; CDR3aa: CASSLGRGHEQFF
abundance: -; j_gene: TRBJ2-1; v_gene: TRBV29-1; d_gene: TRBD2; CDR3nt: TGCAGCGTCAGACCGCAGGGGGGAATTTCAAGGACTAGCGCTTACAATGAGCAGTTCTTC; CDR3aa: CSVRPQGGISRTSAYNEQFF
abundance: -; j_gene: TRBJ1-4; v_gene: TRBV2; d_gene: -; CDR3nt: TGTGCCAGCAGGGCAAGCGGAGGAGCTAATGAAAAACTGTTTTTT; CDR3aa: CASRASGGANEKLFF
abundance: once; j_gene: TRBJ1-4; v_gene: TRBV27; d_gene: -; CDR3nt: TGTGCCAGCAGAGGGTTTATGGACGTTAGTGAAAAACTGTTTTTT; CDR3aa: CASRGFMDVSEKLFF
abundance: -; j_gene: TRBJ2-7; v_gene: TRBV7-9; d_gene: TRBD2; CDR3nt: TGTGCCAGCAGCTTGTTGCGGGAGAGCTACGAGCAGTACTTC; CDR3aa: CASSLLRESYEQYF
abundance: -; j_gene: TRBJ1-1; v_gene: TRBV5-1; d_gene: TRBD1; CDR3nt: TGCGCCAGCAGCTTGGGACAGGGGGAGGGAAAAGCTTTCTTT; CDR3aa: CASSLGQGEGKAFF
abundance: few; j_gene: TRBJ1-4; v_gene: TRBV7-9; d_gene: -; CDR3nt: TGTGCCAGCAGCCTTGGAGAGATATTTAGACTGGGGGAAAAACTGTTTTTT; CDR3aa: CASSLGEIFRLGEKLFF
abundance: -; j_gene: TRBJ1-2; v_gene: TRBV30; d_gene: TRBD1; CDR3nt: TGTGCCTGGAGGAGGGACAGCAACCTCTATGGCTACACCTTC; CDR3aa: CAWRRDSNLYGYTF
abundance: few; j_gene: TRBJ1-4; v_gene: TRBV4-2; d_gene: TRBD1; CDR3nt: TGTGCCAGCAGCCGCCGAGGGACAGGTGAAAAACTGTTTTTT; CDR3aa: CASSRRGTGEKLFF